Presented here are 2 T cell receptor beta chains from one specimen sequenced in a study of T cell responses to AZD1222 COVID-19 vaccine. Profiled with immunoSEQ multiplex PCR; TCRdb holds only in-frame clones, not every one. The sample records 120,000 to 150,000 clones, roughly nine tenths being singletons. The material sequenced was peripheral blood, taken on day 0 of AZD1222 vaccination. The origin of the receptors is an adult in good health.

CDR3 sequence (DNA): TGCGCCAGCAGCCCCAGCGGCGGGTCTCAGCCCCAGCATTTT. It is translated as CASSPSGGSQPQHF. The chain combines TRBV5-1 with TRBJ1-5, with D unclear. This CDR3 region has 14 residues. Germline V gene lookup returns CDR1 SGHRS and CDR2 YFSETQ. V was pared by 4 bases and J by 6 bases, with 14 bases between.

This clone appeared a few times. The chain employs TRBV15 and TRBJ1-4; D possibly corresponds to TRBD1 (5 bases). V gave up 4 bases and J gave up 4 bases, with 13 bases separating them. Germline V gene lookup returns CDR1 LNHNV and CDR2 YYDKDF (reference sequence). The CDR3 extends over 15 amino acids. CDR3 bases: TGTGCCACCAGCAAAGATGAGGGGAGTAATGAAAAACTGTTTTTT. Its translation: CATSKDEGSNEKLFF.